This record looks at one TCR beta chain sequence and its context. The data stem from a study of CD8+ T cells in alopecia areata. cDNA prepared by RNA extraction and subsequent reverse transcription served as the template for sequencing. Here immunoSEQ multiplex PCR was the method, and the copy in TCRdb shows in-frame clones only, minus some. The table has roughly 100,000 clones, less than 70% seen once. Germline assignment: CDR1 MGHDK and CDR2 SYGVNS. The CDR3 has 13 amino acids. V lost 7 bases and J 0 bases, leaving 9 bases between the germline ends. The specimen was CD4+ T cells sorted from blood. This TCR came from a human donor in good health. The chain is built from TRBV25-1 and TRBJ1-1; no definite D call. As DNA, the CDR3 is TGTGCCAGCATCGGGTACATGAACACTGAAGCTTTCTTT. The encoded protein is CASIGYMNTEAFF.